This TCR beta chain was documented in a study of Ad26.COV2.S vaccination and SARS-CoV-2 variants. Overall study context: Sample donor was a member of the COV1001 Ad26.COV2.S trial arm.

The treatment here: approximately 18 received Ad26.COV2.S at low or high dose, single or two shots; roughly five received placebo; per-sample allocation not given. Sampling happened 63 days after the first vaccine or placebo injection. Donor was an adult aged 18-55 years in Boston. Study findings and constraints: For non-spike TCRs, breadth in vaccine recipients resembled that in placebo recipients.

Sequenced by immunoSEQ multiplex PCR; TCRdb stores in-frame clones only, minus some. The profile shows about half a million clones, about nine tenths of them singletons. CDR1 SQVTM and CDR2 ANQGSEA come from the germline V gene. The CDR3 covers 13 residues. The V and J ends lost 4 bases and 2 bases respectively, with 9 bases between them. Of note for this clone: The antigen remains undetermined.

The receptor was isolated from a person aged 18 to 65 who received the Ad26.COV2.S COVID-19 vaccine or a placebo. Sequenced material: peripheral blood, taken in a trial of Ad26.COV2.S vaccine versus placebo. The chain combines TRBV29-1 with TRBJ1-5, with D perhaps TRBD1 (6 bases). CDR3 DNA sequence: TGCAGCGTTGGCAGGGGAGGCAATCAGCCCCAGCATTTT. Residues: CSVGRGGNQPQHF.